The 25 T cell receptor beta chains presented below share a single source sample, sequenced in a study of blood T cell repertoires in COVID-19. Here immunoSEQ multiplex PCR was the method, and the copy in TCRdb shows in-frame clones only, minus some. The sample shows over 400,000 clones, 88% of them seen only once. The sample comprised PBMCs or T cells enriched from blood (not recorded which). These receptors all stem from a woman in her sixties who had recovered from COVID-19.

The chain recombines TRBV24-1 with TRBJ1-2, with D perhaps matching TRBD1 (6 bases). The CDR3 is 14 residues long. The V gene lost 5 bases and the J gene lost 7 bases, with 16 bases spanning the gap. Germline V gives CDR1 KGHDR, CDR2 SFDVKD. The CDR3 nucleotides read TGTGCCACCAGTGCCAATACAGGGAGTAGTGGCTACACCTTC. Translating gives CATSANTGSSGYTF.

The gene calls are TRBV2 and TRBJ2-5; D not resolved. Trimming pared 4 bases from V and 0 bases from J, leaving 9 bases between. The germline V gene has CDR1 SNHLY and CDR2 FYNNEI. CDR3 length equals 14 residues. In DNA, the CDR3 is TGTGCCAGCAGTGGACCCGGGTACCAAGAGACCCAGTACTTC. Translating it yields CASSGPGYQETQYF. Full variable domain (remainder filled in from reference TRBV2 and TRBJ2-5): EPEVTQTPSHQVTQMGQEVILRCVPISNHLYFYWYRQILGQKVEFLVSFYNNEISEKSEIFDDQFSVERPDGSNFTLKIRSTKLEDSAMYFCASSGPGYQETQYFGPGTRLLVL.

V and J are TRBV3-1 (or the pseudogene TRBV3-2) and TRBJ2-2; a weak D match, TRBD1 (5 bases). V was trimmed by 6 bases and J by 0 bases, leaving 8 bases between them. Germline-derived CDR1 and CDR2 are LGHDT and YNNKEL (reference sequence). The CDR3 has 14 amino acids. The CDR3 is CASRAGTNTGELFF. The DNA of the CDR3 is TGTGCCAGCAGGGCAGGGACGAACACCGGGGAGCTGTTTTTT.

The chain has TRBV11-3 and TRBJ2-1; TRBD1 agrees at 9 bases. CDR3 length equals 15 residues. CDR1 and CDR2 (germline): SGHNT, YENEEA. V dropped 7 bases and J dropped 7; count of bases not matched to a gene: 11. CDR3 DNA sequence: TGTGCCAGCACCCAGAGCGGGACAGGGAGGAATGAGCAGTTCTTC. Its protein is CASTQSGTGRNEQFF.

Only a few counts were recorded for this clone. The rearrangement uses TRBV2 and TRBJ1-6; the D gene is possibly TRBD1 (5 bases). This CDR3 spans 14 amino acids. Germline V gene sequence: CDR1 SNHLY, CDR2 FYNNEI. V dropped 6 bases and J dropped 10 bases, with 16 bases sitting between them. The CDR3 loop reads CASSVRDWYSPLHF. In DNA, the CDR3 is TGTGCCAGCAGCGTCCGGGACTGGTACTCACCCCTCCACTTT.

V is TRBV7-9 and J is TRBJ1-3; no firm D call. There are 15 residues in the CDR3. V shed 1 base and J shed 4 bases, with 11 bases lying between them. Germline CDR1 and CDR2: SEHNR and FQNEAQ (reference sequence). The CDR3: CASSLGAASGNTIYF. CDR3 in DNA: TGTGCCAGCAGCTTAGGCGCAGCGTCGGGAAACACCATATATTTT.

This clone was seen a handful of times. The chain is built from TRBV11-2 and TRBJ1-5; unclear D gene. V dropped 5 bases and J dropped 7 bases, with 18 bases sitting between them. CDR1 is SGHAT, CDR2 FQNNGV, per germline. The CDR3 extends over 15 amino acids. The DNA for the CDR3 is TGTGCCAGCAGCCCTACGGGGAGAGTACCACAGCCCCAGCATTTT. It is translated as CASSPTGRVPQPQHF.

This clone has just one count. This sequence joins TRBV4-2 and TRBJ2-3; maybe TRBD2 (5 bases). The CDR3 is 13 amino acids. V was cut by 0 bases and J by 6 bases, with 7 bases left in between. Germline CDR1 is LGHNA and CDR2 is YNFKEQ. The CDR3, as DNA: TGTGCCAGCAGCCAAGACCGGAGGGATACGCAGTATTTT. Translating it yields CASSQDRRDTQYF.

There are a few counts of this clone. The chain joins TRBV28 to TRBJ1-2; D is ambiguous. Germline V CDR1 and CDR2: MDHEN, SYDVKM. The CDR3 is 15 amino acids. V lost 5 bases and J 0 bases, leaving 13 bases between the germline ends. CDR3 loop: CASSQVARANYGYTF. The CDR3 nucleotides are TGTGCCAGCAGTCAGGTGGCGCGAGCTAACTATGGCTACACCTTC.

This clone was seen once. The V gene is TRBV27, the J gene TRBJ1-1; D is ambiguous. V shed 2 bases and J shed 1 base, with 8 bases lying between them. The length of the CDR3 is 14 residues. CDR1 and CDR2 from the germline V gene are MNHEY and SMNVEV (reference sequence). CDR3 region: CASSLREGNTEAFF. CDR3 sequence (DNA): TGTGCCAGCAGTTTAAGGGAGGGGAACACTGAAGCTTTCTTT.

The chain is built from TRBV6-5 and TRBJ2-7; 11 nucleotides align to TRBD2. With V trimmed by 2 bases and J by 2 bases, 2 bases remained unmatched. The CDR3 is made up of 15 amino acids. CDR1 and CDR2 (germline): MNHEY, SVGAGI. The CDR3 DNA reads TGTGCCAGCAGTTACGGTAGCGGGGGGGCCTACGAGCAGTACGTC. As protein: CASSYGSGGAYEQYV.

The rearrangement joins TRBV27 to TRBJ1-2; TRBD1 might be the D (5 bases). V was pared by 3 bases and J by 1 base, with 9 bases between. CDR3 size: 14 residues. The germline CDR1 and CDR2 sequences are MNHEY and SMNVEV (reference sequence). CDR3 loop: CASSFWGDNYGYTF. DNA of the CDR3: TGTGCCAGCAGTTTTTGGGGGGATAACTATGGCTACACCTTC.

This chain connects TRBV20-1 to TRBJ2-7; 7 bases line up with TRBD1. J gave up 11 bases and V 6 bases, and 10 bases lay outside the gene matches. Looked up from germline, CDR1 is DFQATT and CDR2 is SNEGSKA (reference sequence). This CDR3 has 11 residues. The CDR3 sequence: CSAERDSLKYF. In DNA, the CDR3 is TGCAGTGCCGAGAGGGACAGCCTTAAGTACTTC.

The chain carries TRBV2 and TRBJ1-1; D not certain. CDR1 and CDR2 (germline): SNHLY, FYNNEI. This CDR3 comprises 12 residues. Trimming took 4 bases from V and 0 from J, leaving 3 bases between them. DNA of the CDR3: TGTGCCAGCAGTGTAGTGAACACTGAAGCTTTCTTT. It codes for CASSVVNTEAFF.

The rearrangement joins TRBV29-1 to TRBJ1-6; 10 bases fit TRBD1. Germline V CDR1 and CDR2: SQVTM, ANQGSEA. The CDR3 covers 13 residues. V lost 4 bases and J lost 9; bases outside the gene matches: 3. CDR3 DNA sequence: TGCAGCGTTGCCGGGACAGGGGCTTCACCCCTCCACTTT. It is translated as CSVAGTGASPLHF.

This rearrangement joins TRBV13 to TRBJ1-2, with TRBD1 as a possible D gene (5 bases). CDR3 length: 14 residues. From germline, CDR1 is PRHDT and CDR2 FYEKMQ (reference sequence). V was cut by 4 bases and J by 5 bases, with 14 bases left in between. Here the CDR3 reads CASSSGHPRYGYTF. Here the CDR3 DNA reads TGTGCCAGCAGCTCCGGACATCCAAGATATGGCTACACCTTC.

This chain links TRBV6-2 or TRBV6-3 with TRBJ1-2; possibly TRBD1 for D (6 bases). Trimming took off 6 bases at V and 1 base at J, with 9 bases between the two ends. Germline V gene lookup returns CDR1 MNHEY and CDR2 SVGEGT. The CDR3 contains 13 residues. CDR3 amino acids: CASSPDSNYGYTF. The CDR3 coding sequence is TGTGCCAGCAGCCCGGACAGTAACTATGGCTACACCTTC.

The gene calls are TRBV5-1 and TRBJ2-3; a possible D gene is TRBD2 (7 bases). The CDR3 has 14 residues. Germline values: CDR1 SGHRS, CDR2 YFSETQ. V was clipped by 7 bases and J by 6 bases, with 18 bases between them. The CDR3 region has the DNA TGCGCCAGCCAACGAGGGGGGGCCGGTGATACGCAGTATTTT. Translated, it gives CASQRGGAGDTQYF.

The chain combines TRBV20-1 with TRBJ1-5; D perhaps matches TRBD1 (5 bases). This CDR3 comprises 14 residues. In germline, CDR1 is DFQATT, CDR2 SNEGSKA (reference sequence). The V gene lost 3 bases and the J gene lost 2 bases, with 11 bases spanning the gap. The CDR3 DNA follows: TGCAGTGCTAGTAGGAGGGGACGCAATCAGCCCCAGCATTTT. This gives the protein CSASRRGRNQPQHF.

The rearrangement uses TRBV5-1 and TRBJ2-7; D is unresolved. Germline CDR1 reads SGHRS; CDR2 reads YFSETQ. The CDR3 is 14 amino acids. V was clipped by 0 bases and J by 3 bases, with 10 bases between them. The CDR3 loop is CASSLDNANYEQYF. CDR3 in DNA: TGCGCCAGCAGCTTGGACAACGCCAACTACGAGCAGTACTTC.

The CDR3 DNA is TGTGCCACCAGTGAACCGGGACTAGCAGGAGATACGCAGTATTTT. Protein sequence: CATSEPGLAGDTQYF. The V call is TRBV24-1, the J call TRBJ2-3; 9 bases agree with TRBD2. From germline, CDR1 is KGHDR and CDR2 SFDVKD. There are 15 residues in the CDR3. The J segment lost 5 bases and the V segment lost 4 bases, leaving 6 bases of the junction unmatched.

V usage is TRBV5-1 and J usage is TRBJ1-2; 8 bases match TRBD1. The J segment lost 4 bases and the V segment lost 3 bases, leaving 5 bases of the junction unmatched. The CDR3 covers 14 residues. The germline CDR1 and CDR2 sequences are SGHRS and YFSETQ. The CDR3 region has the DNA TGCGCCAGCAGCTGGGACAGGCTCTCCTATGGCTACACCTTC. Amino acids: CASSWDRLSYGYTF.

CDR3 in amino acids: CASSPGRSGDYGYTF. In DNA form, the CDR3 reads TGTGCCAGCAGCCCCGGGAGGAGCGGGGACTATGGCTACACCTTC. V is TRBV25-1 and J is TRBJ1-2; D remains unclear. Trimming removed 6 bases at V and 3 bases at J, with 17 bases between. Per the germline V gene, CDR1 is MGHDK and CDR2 is SYGVNS. The CDR3 is 15 amino acids.

This clone is a singleton in its sample. The rearrangement links TRBV3-1 (or the pseudogene TRBV3-2) to TRBJ1-1; D gene unclear. CDR1 and CDR2 (germline): LGHDT, YNNKEL (reference sequence). The V end lost 2 bases, the J end lost 5 bases, and 27 bases lay between the germline ends. The CDR3 has 19 residues. CDR3 DNA: TGTGCCAGCAGCCAAATTTCAGTTTTGCAGGTCCCAAGAAAGACTGAAGCTTTCTTT. Amino acid sequence: CASSQISVLQVPRKTEAFF.

The chain employs TRBV28 and TRBJ1-2; D might be TRBD1 (6 bases). Germline CDR1 and CDR2: MDHEN and SYDVKM. The CDR3 consists of 13 residues. V was shortened by 3 bases and J by 4 bases, with 9 bases between the two germline ends. In DNA form, the CDR3 reads TGTGCCAGCAGTTTGGGGGGGGCCTATGGCTACACCTTC. Its translation: CASSLGGAYGYTF.